This T cell receptor beta chain was sequenced for a study of cytotoxic CD8 clonotypes in ibrutinib-treated CLL. Study-level background: Response sampling occurred after a median around 12 months of treatment (range 6 to 36). Findings and caveats of the study: Clonality was higher at ibrutinib response and returned toward baseline at progression.

To note about this clone: Its antigen is currently unknown.

Libraries were prepared by immunoSEQ multiplex PCR; TCRdb keeps only in-frame clonotypes and omits some of them. This table holds 200,000 or so clones, 79% found once. The V gene end was trimmed by 6 bases and the J gene end by 2 bases; junction bases not matched to a gene: 7. In germline, CDR1 is MNHEY, CDR2 SVGAGI. The CDR3 spans 15 residues. Specimen: PBMCs, collected after 12 months of ibrutinib treatment. The chain couples TRBV6-5 to TRBJ1-2, with 9 bases that match TRBD1. This sequence originates from a human donor with chronic lymphocytic leukemia. The DNA for the CDR3 is TGTGCCAGCAGGCCCCCGGGACAGGGAAACTATGGCTACACCTTC. Encoded protein: CASRPPGQGNYGYTF.